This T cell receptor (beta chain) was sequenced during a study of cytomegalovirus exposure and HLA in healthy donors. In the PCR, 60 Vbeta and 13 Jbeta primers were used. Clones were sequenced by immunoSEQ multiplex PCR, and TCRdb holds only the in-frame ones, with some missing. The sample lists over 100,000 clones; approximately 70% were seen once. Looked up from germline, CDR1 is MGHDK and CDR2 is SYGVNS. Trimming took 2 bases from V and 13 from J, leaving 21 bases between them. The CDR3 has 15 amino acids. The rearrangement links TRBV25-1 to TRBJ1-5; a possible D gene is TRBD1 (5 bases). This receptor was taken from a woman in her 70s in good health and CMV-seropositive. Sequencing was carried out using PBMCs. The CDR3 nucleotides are TGTGCCAGCAGTGAAGGAGTGGGGGGGGATGATATTCAGCATTTT. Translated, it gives CASSEGVGGDDIQHF. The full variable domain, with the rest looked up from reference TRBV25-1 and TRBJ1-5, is EADIYQTPRYLVIGTGKKITLECSQTMGHDKMYWYQQDPGMELHLIHYSYGVNSTEKGDLSSESTVSRIRTEHFPLTLESARPSHTSQYLCASSEGVGGDDIQHFGDGTRLSIL.